This T cell receptor beta chain was captured in a study of identical twins. The V end was cut by 2 bases, the J end by 0 bases, with 11 bases between. The CDR3 totals 16 residues. Germline loops: CDR1 SGHRS, CDR2 YFSETQ. MiXCR was run by TCRdb on the 5' RACE reads, yielding one entry per CDR3 protein. The top ten clones hold around 3% of a sample with 450,000 or so distinct CDR3 sequences, approximately 24% of them seen once. The same data also contributed to another study, on T cells expressing NK-cell markers.

The clonotype originates from a woman under 30 in good health. Sequenced sample: CD4+ T cells sorted from blood. The chain employs TRBV5-1 and TRBJ2-2, with D perhaps being TRBD1 or TRBD2 (5 bases each). The CDR3 DNA sequence: TGCGCCAGCAGCTTTGCCGGGACCACGAACACCGGGGAGCTGTTTTTT. Translating gives CASSFAGTTNTGELFF.